These T cell receptor beta chains were read from a single sample in a study of cytomegalovirus exposure and HLA in healthy donors. Data came from immunoSEQ multiplex PCR; TCRdb stores just in-frame clones and leaves some out. This table holds under 200,000 clones, about four fifths found once. Sequencing was carried out using PBMCs. The receptors were sampled from a girl aged 5-17 years in good health and CMV-seropositive. Both conserved end residues are part of each CDR3. The D gene is left open where the match is weak.

CDR3: CASSATGVKGEQYF
D: TRBD1
V: TRBV9

CDR3: CASSPAGGAANYGYTF
D: .
V: TRBV28

CDR3: CASSLWLAGGASYNEQFF
D: TRBD2
V: TRBV5-1

CDR3: CASRFVSNQPQHF
D: .
V: TRBV10-1

CDR3: CSARTVTEAFF
D: .
V: TRBV20-1

CDR3: CASSLAFTDTQYF
D: .
V: TRBV7-2

CDR3: CAISRGWLIGESPSYNEQFF
D: .
V: TRBV15

CDR3: CASRPGGGKIHEQYF
D: TRBD2
V: TRBV7-8

CDR3: CASSISSNTGELFF
D: .
V: TRBV9

CDR3: CASSPSGLAGGYNEQFF
D: TRBD2
V: TRBV7-3

CDR3: CASSLSGGANTEAFF
D: .
V: TRBV27

CDR3: CASSLAVAGSDEQYF
D: TRBD2
V: TRBV5-6

CDR3: CASSDGQGWYNEQFF
D: .
V: TRBV6-1

CDR3: CASSESRRSETQYF
D: .
V: TRBV6-1

CDR3: CASSQGLAGITGELFF
D: TRBD2
V: TRBV4-2

CDR3: CASSHLGGAPSSYEQYF
D: .
V: TRBV14

CDR3: CAIRSNGTVAEQYF
D: TRBD1
V: TRBV10-3

CDR3: CASSLMTSGSSYEQYF
D: TRBD2
V: TRBV2

CDR3: CASSKVSGDENTEAFF
D: .
V: TRBV21-1

CDR3: CASRGHGNEKLFF
D: .
V: TRBV11-2

CDR3: CASSSRLGGRTDTQYF
D: .
V: TRBV6-5

CDR3: CASTLGDNNEKLFF
D: .
V: TRBV19

CDR3: CATSRDRDRGAGYTF
D: TRBD1
V: TRBV15

CDR3: CASSQDQASGGNEQFF
D: TRBD2
V: TRBV14

CDR3: CASSTGRDREKLFF
D: .
V: TRBV27

CDR3: CASSGGTGSSQPQHF
D: TRBD1
V: TRBV6-1

CDR3: CASSVGTASGPAGDTQYF
D: .
V: TRBV9

CDR3: CASSLSTPTDYSNQPQHF
D: .
V: TRBV27

CDR3: CASSSKPGQAGYTF
D: TRBD1
V: TRBV6-1

CDR3: CAISEPRTSGHSSYNEQFF
D: TRBD2
V: TRBV10-3

CDR3: CSVEGGSNQPQHF
D: .
V: TRBV29-1

CDR3: CASSSLGLMGYTF
D: .
V: TRBV28

CDR3: CASSISLESYNEQFF
D: .
V: TRBV5-1

CDR3: CASSSRSRDRGYEQYF
D: TRBD1
V: TRBV7-2

CDR3: CASSLQGGTGELFF
D: .
V: TRBV5-1

CDR3: CASSLGQGGAIQYF
D: TRBD1
V: TRBV6-5

CDR3: CASSLALAGQGNQPQHF
D: .
V: TRBV7-8

CDR3: CASSLAEVDGELFF
D: .
V: TRBV7-7

CDR3: CASSPTDRRQFF
D: .
V: TRBV7-2

CDR3: CASSLLRAGGELFF
D: .
V: TRBV5-1

CDR3: CASSELRGSDTEAFF
D: .
V: TRBV25-1

CDR3: CASRGGGISSYGYTF
D: .
V: TRBV28

CDR3: CASSQTDRGSNQPQHF
D: TRBD1
V: TRBV19

CDR3: CAIADRVSQETQYF
D: TRBD1
V: TRBV10-3

CDR3: CASSLGFGSGDEQFF
D: .
V: TRBV5-5

CDR3: CAISEPGQKTDTQYF
D: TRBD1
V: TRBV10-3

CDR3: CSVETGTLSSYEQYF
D: .
V: TRBV29-1

CDR3: CASSQPGQGYEQYF
D: TRBD1
V: TRBV5-4

CDR3: CASSLMDRQFF
D: .
V: TRBV11-2

CDR3: CASSQDASGSSYEQYF
D: TRBD2
V: TRBV4-2